These 8 T cell receptor beta chains share one sample of origin, sequenced in a study of T cell responses to AZD1222 COVID-19 vaccine. The repertoire was sequenced with immunoSEQ multiplex PCR; TCRdb's copy has only in-frame clones and lacks some. This table holds around 150,000 clones, almost 90% found once. The material was peripheral blood, obtained on day 0 of AZD1222 vaccination. These receptors were obtained from an adult in good health.

The chain links TRBV6-1 to TRBJ2-1; D is unresolved. Germline CDR1 MNHNS, CDR2 SASEGT. V lost 2 bases and J 5 bases, leaving 16 bases between the germline ends. The CDR3 spans 16 residues. Here the CDR3 reads CASSESGTAPDNEQFF. CDR3 coding DNA: TGTGCCAGCAGTGAATCGGGCACCGCTCCGGACAATGAGCAGTTCTTC.

This sequence joins TRBV28 and TRBJ2-1, with 14 bases identical to TRBD2. The ends lost 5 bases at V and 6 bases at J; junction bases unmatched: 3. The CDR3 runs 15 residues. Germline values: CDR1 MDHEN, CDR2 SYDVKM. CDR3 protein: CASSLGLAGVNEQFF. CDR3 in DNA: TGTGCCAGCAGTCTGGGACTAGCGGGAGTCAATGAGCAGTTCTTC.

This CDR3 is CATRGSYEQYF. CDR3 nucleotide sequence: TGTGCTACGAGGGGTTCCTACGAGCAGTACTTC. This sequence joins TRBV27 and TRBJ2-7; the D gene could be TRBD1 or TRBD2 (5 bases each). CDR3 size: 11 residues. Per germline, CDR1 MNHEY and CDR2 SMNVEV (reference sequence).

Only one count was recorded for this clone. The chain uses TRBV25-1 and TRBJ2-1; tentatively, D is TRBD1 or TRBD2 (6 bases each). The CDR3 has 15 residues. Germline-derived CDR1 and CDR2 are MGHDK and SYGVNS. V was clipped by 4 bases and J by 6 bases, with 16 bases between them. CDR3 in amino acids: CASSGRRGVFNEQFF. The DNA for the CDR3 is TGTGCCAGCAGTGGTCGGAGGGGGGTCTTCAATGAGCAGTTCTTC.

The chain has TRBV7-2 and TRBJ2-5; D gene uncertain. With 1 base removed from V and 7 bases from J, the gap between germline ends came to 10 bases. There are 13 residues in the CDR3. Germline CDR1 reads SGHTA; CDR2 reads FQGNSA. CDR3 loop: CASSLELRRTQYF. CDR3 nucleotides: TGTGCCAGCAGCTTAGAATTGCGACGGACCCAGTACTTC.

This chain links TRBV6-5 with TRBJ1-2, with D hard to call. The germline V gene encodes CDR1 MNHEY and CDR2 SVGAGI. This CDR3 comprises 12 residues. Trimming stripped 8 bases from V and 6 bases from J, with 13 bases between. The CDR3 here is CASVFREDGYTF. CDR3 coding DNA: TGTGCCAGCGTCTTCCGGGAGGATGGCTACACCTTC.

The chain has TRBV2 and TRBJ2-1; weak D call: TRBD1 (6 bases). Germline V lookup: CDR1 SNHLY, CDR2 FYNNEI. V lost 3 bases to trimming and J lost 10 bases, with 7 bases between them. The CDR3 spans 11 residues. Written as DNA, the CDR3 is TGTGCCAGCAGTGATGGGACAGAGCAGTTCTTC. This gives the protein CASSDGTEQFF. Filled out from reference TRBV2 and TRBJ2-1, the complete variable domain reads EPEVTQTPSHQVTQMGQEVILRCVPISNHLYFYWYRQILGQKVEFLVSFYNNEISEKSEIFDDQFSVERPDGSNFTLKIRSTKLEDSAMYFCASSDGTEQFFGPGTRLTVL.

The chain uses TRBV12-3 or TRBV12-4 and TRBJ2-1; D gene uncertain. The CDR3 covers 12 residues. The germline V and J ends were trimmed by 5 bases and 6 bases, with 8 bases remaining between them. CDR3 DNA: TGTGCCAGCAGTCCCTTGGGCAATGAGCAGTTCTTC. Residues: CASSPLGNEQFF.